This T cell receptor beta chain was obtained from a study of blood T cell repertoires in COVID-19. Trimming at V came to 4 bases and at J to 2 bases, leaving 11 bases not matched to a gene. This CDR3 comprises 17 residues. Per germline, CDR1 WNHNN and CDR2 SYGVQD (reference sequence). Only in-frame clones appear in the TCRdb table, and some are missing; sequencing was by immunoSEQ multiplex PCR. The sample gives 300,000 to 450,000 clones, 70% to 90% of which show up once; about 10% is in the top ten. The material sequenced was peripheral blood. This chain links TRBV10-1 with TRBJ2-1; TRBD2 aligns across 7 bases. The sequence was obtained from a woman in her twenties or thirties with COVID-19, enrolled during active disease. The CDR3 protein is CASSASGQRGTYNEQFF. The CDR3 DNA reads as TGCGCCAGCAGTGCATCGGGGCAGCGGGGAACCTACAATGAGCAGTTCTTC.